What follows are 6 T cell receptor beta chains derived from one specimen sequenced in a study of shared clonotypes between healthy human individuals. The assay was immunoSEQ multiplex PCR, and TCRdb's table has in-frame clones only and misses some. Of about 2 million clones listed, approximately 94% are singletons. Naive CD8 cells were CD45RO-negative, positively selected for CCR7, excluding terminally differentiated effector memory CD45RA+ cells. Sequenced input: naive CD8+ T cells sorted from blood. The receptor set was obtained from a man between 18 and 29 years old in good health.

As regards this clone: This same CDR3 is encoded by further DNA sequences in the sample. V and J are TRBV4-1 and TRBJ2-7; D assignment may be TRBD1 or TRBD2 (5 bases each). V lost 3 bases and J 0 bases, leaving 12 bases between the germline ends. Germline V CDR1 and CDR2: MGHRA, YSYEKL. This CDR3 has 15 amino acids. The CDR3 is CASSQGTGNSYEQYF. The DNA for the CDR3 is TGCGCCAGCAGCCAGGGGACGGGGAACTCCTACGAGCAGTACTTC.

As regards this clone: Other nucleotide sequences in the sample specify the same CDR3. The V call is TRBV29-1, the J call TRBJ2-2, with D perhaps TRBD1 (6 bases). Trimming left V 3 bases short and J 5 bases short, with 7 bases between. The CDR3 runs 12 residues. Germline CDR1 and CDR2: SQVTM and ANQGSEA. As DNA, the CDR3 is TGCAGCGTTGACAGGGGAACCGGGGAGCTGTTTTTT. Amino acids: CSVDRGTGELFF.

The rearrangement joins TRBV7-8 to TRBJ1-5; D remains ambiguous. The CDR3 length is 14 residues. CDR1 and CDR2 (germline): SGHVS, FQNEAQ. V lost 8 bases and J lost 0, with 11 bases in between. The CDR3 protein is CASEEGFSNQPQHF. The CDR3 DNA is TGTGCCAGCGAAGAAGGGTTTAGCAATCAGCCCCAGCATTTT.

The chain combines TRBV6-5 with TRBJ2-1, with a weak D call TRBD1 (5 bases). The CDR3 totals 12 residues. Germline lookup yields CDR1 MNHEY and CDR2 SVGAGI. V lost 4 bases, J lost 10 bases, and 11 bases lay in between. CDR3 residues: CASSLTGGEQFF. CDR3 coding DNA: TGTGCCAGCAGTTTAACAGGTGGGGAGCAGTTCTTC.

This clone was detected once. J is TRBJ2-1 and V is TRBV13, with D possibly matching TRBD2 (6 bases). The germline V and J ends were trimmed by 5 bases and 4 bases, with 18 bases remaining between them. CDR1 is PRHDT, CDR2 FYEKMQ, per germline (reference sequence). The CDR3 is made up of 16 amino acids. The CDR3 is CASSTQLAVSYNEQFF. The DNA for the CDR3 is TGTGCCAGCAGCACCCAACTAGCTGTTTCTTACAATGAGCAGTTCTTC. Complete variable domain (other parts from reference TRBV13 and TRBJ2-1): AAGVIQSPRHLIKEKRETATLKCYPIPRHDTVYWYQQGPGQDPQFLISFYEKMQSDKGSIPDRFSAQQFSDYHSELNMSSLELGDSALYFCASSTQLAVSYNEQFFGPGTRLTVL.

V usage is TRBV19 and J usage is TRBJ1-5, with 8 bases lining up with TRBD1. V lost 6 bases, J lost 1 base, and 5 bases stayed unmatched. In germline, CDR1 is LNHDA, CDR2 SQIVND (reference sequence). The CDR3 is made up of 15 amino acids. CDR3 sequence reads: CASRLQGVSNQPQHF. CDR3 nucleotide sequence: TGTGCCAGTAGGTTACAGGGGGTAAGCAATCAGCCCCAGCATTTT.